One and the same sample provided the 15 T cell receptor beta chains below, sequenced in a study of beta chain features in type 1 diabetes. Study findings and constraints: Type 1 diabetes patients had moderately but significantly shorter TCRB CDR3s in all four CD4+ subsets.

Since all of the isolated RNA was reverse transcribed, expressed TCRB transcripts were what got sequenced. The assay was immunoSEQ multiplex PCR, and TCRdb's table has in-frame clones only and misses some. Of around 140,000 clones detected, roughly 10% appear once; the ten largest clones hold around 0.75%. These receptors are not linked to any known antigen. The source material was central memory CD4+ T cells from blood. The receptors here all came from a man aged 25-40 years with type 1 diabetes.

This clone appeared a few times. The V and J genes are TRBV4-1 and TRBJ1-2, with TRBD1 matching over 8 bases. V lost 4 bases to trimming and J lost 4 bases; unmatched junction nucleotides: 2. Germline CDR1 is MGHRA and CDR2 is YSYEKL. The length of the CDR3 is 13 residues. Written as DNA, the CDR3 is TGCGCCAGCAGCCTCGGACAGGGCTATGGCTACACCTTC. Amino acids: CASSLGQGYGYTF.

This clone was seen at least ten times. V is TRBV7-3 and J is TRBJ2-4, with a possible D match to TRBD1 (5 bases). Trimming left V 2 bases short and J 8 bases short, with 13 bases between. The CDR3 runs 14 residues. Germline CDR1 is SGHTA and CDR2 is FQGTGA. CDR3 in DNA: TGTGCCAGCAGCTTATCGCCAGGGAAGGACATTCAGTACTTC. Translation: CASSLSPGKDIQYF.

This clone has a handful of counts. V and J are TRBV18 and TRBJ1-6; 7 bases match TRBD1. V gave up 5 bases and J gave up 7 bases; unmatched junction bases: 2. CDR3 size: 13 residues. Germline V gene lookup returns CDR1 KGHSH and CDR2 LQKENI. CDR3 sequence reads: CASSRDRNSPLHF. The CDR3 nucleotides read TGTGCCAGCTCAAGGGACAGAAATTCACCCCTCCACTTT. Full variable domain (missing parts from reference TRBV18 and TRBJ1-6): NAGVMQNPRHLVRRRGQEARLRCSPMKGHSHVYWYRQLPEEGLKFMVYLQKENIIDESGMPKERFSAEFPKEGPSILRIQQVVRGDSAAYFCASSRDRNSPLHFGNGTRLTVT.

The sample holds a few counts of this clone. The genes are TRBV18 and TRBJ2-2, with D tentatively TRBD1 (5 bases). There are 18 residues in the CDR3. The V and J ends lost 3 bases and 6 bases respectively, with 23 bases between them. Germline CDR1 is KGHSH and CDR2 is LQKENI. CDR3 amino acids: CASSPEIRRQTNSGELFF. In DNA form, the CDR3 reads TGTGCCAGCTCACCGGAGATACGCAGACAGACGAATTCCGGGGAGCTGTTTTTT.

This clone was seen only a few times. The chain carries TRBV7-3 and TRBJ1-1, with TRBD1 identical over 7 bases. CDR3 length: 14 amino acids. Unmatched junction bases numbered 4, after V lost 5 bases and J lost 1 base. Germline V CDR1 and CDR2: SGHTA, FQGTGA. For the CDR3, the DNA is TGTGCCAGCAGCAGACAGGGCGGGAACACTGAAGCTTTCTTT. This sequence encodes CASSRQGGNTEAFF.

CDR3 bases: TGTGCCAGCAGCTGGGACACCTCGAACACTGAAGCTTTCTTT. Translating gives CASSWDTSNTEAFF. The rearrangement uses TRBV9 and TRBJ1-1; maybe TRBD1 (6 bases). Germline lookup yields CDR1 SGDLS and CDR2 YYNGEE. The CDR3 extends over 14 amino acids. The V end was cut by 4 bases, the J end by 1 base, with 11 bases between. Using reference TRBV9 and TRBJ1-1 for the parts outside the CDR3, the full variable domain is DSGVTQTPKHLITATGQRVTLRCSPRSGDLSVYWYQQSLDQGLQFLIQYYNGEERAKGNILERFSAQQFPDLHSELNLSSLELGDSALYFCASSWDTSNTEAFFGQGTRLTVV.

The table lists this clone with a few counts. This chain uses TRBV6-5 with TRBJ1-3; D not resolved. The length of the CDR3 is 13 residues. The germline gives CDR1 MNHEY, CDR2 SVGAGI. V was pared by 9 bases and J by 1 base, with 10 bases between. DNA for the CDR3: TGTGCCAGTAGCGGTGTTTCTGGAAACACCATATATTTT. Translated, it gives CASSGVSGNTIYF.

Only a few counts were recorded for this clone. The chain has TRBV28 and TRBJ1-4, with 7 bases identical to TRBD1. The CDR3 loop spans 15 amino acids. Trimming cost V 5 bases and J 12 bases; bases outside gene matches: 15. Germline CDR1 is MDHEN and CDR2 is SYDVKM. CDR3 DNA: TGTGCCAGCAGTCCAAGGGGGCCTCTAATGAAAGAACTGTTTTTT. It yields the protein CASSPRGPLMKELFF.

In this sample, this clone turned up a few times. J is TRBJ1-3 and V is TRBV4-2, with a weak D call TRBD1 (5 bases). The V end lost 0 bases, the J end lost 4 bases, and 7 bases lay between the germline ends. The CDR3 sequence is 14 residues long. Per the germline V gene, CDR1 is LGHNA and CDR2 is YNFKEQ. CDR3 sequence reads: CASSQDRVGNTIYF. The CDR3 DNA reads TGTGCCAGCAGCCAAGACAGGGTCGGAAACACCATATATTTT.

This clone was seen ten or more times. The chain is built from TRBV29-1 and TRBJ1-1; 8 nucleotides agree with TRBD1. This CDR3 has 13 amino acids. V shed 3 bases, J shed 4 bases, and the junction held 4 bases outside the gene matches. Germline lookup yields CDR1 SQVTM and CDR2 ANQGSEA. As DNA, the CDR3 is TGCAGCGTTGATAGGACAGGGTTCACTGAAGCTTTCTTT. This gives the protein CSVDRTGFTEAFF.

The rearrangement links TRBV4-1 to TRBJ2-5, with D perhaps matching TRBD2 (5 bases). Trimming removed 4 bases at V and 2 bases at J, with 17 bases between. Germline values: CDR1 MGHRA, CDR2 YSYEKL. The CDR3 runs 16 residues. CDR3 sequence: CASSRLEGRLQETQYF. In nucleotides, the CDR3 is TGCGCCAGCAGCCGCCTTGAGGGAAGGCTACAAGAGACCCAGTACTTC.

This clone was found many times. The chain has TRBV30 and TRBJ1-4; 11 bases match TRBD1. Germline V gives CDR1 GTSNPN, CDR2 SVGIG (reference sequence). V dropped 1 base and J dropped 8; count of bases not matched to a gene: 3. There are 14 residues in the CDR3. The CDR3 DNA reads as TGTGCCTGGAGTGGGGACAGGGGGATCGAAAAACTGTTTTTT. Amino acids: CAWSGDRGIEKLFF. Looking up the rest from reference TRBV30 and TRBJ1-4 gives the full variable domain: SQTIHQWPATLVQPVGSPLSLECTVEGTSNPNLYWYRQAAGRGLQLLFYSVGIGQISSEVPQNLSASRPQDRQFILSSKKLLLSDSGFYLCAWSGDRGIEKLFFGSGTQLSVL.

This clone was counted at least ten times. This chain's CDR3 is CASSLPAGGREQFF. In DNA form, the CDR3 reads TGTGCCAGCAGTTTACCAGCGGGGGGGCGGGAGCAGTTCTTC. The chain joins TRBV28 to TRBJ2-1, with 10 positions matching TRBD2. CDR3 length equals 14 residues. Germline V gene sequence: CDR1 MDHEN, CDR2 SYDVKM. V shed 2 bases and J 10 bases; nucleotides not matched to a gene: 5.

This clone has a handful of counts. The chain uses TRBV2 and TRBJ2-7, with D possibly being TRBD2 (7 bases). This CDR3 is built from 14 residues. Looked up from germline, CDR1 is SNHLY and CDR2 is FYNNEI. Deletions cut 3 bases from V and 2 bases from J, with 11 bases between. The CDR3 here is CASSERRGPYEQYF. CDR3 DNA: TGTGCCAGCAGTGAGCGGCGGGGGCCCTACGAGCAGTACTTC.

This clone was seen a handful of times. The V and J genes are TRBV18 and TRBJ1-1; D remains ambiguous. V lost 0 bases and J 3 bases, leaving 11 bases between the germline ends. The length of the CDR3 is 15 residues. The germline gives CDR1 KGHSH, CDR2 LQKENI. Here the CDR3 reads CASSPPNRWDTEAFF. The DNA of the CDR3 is TGTGCCAGCTCACCACCGAACAGATGGGACACTGAAGCTTTCTTT. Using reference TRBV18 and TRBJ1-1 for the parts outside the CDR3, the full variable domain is NAGVMQNPRHLVRRRGQEARLRCSPMKGHSHVYWYRQLPEEGLKFMVYLQKENIIDESGMPKERFSAEFPKEGPSILRIQQVVRGDSAAYFCASSPPNRWDTEAFFGQGTRLTVV.